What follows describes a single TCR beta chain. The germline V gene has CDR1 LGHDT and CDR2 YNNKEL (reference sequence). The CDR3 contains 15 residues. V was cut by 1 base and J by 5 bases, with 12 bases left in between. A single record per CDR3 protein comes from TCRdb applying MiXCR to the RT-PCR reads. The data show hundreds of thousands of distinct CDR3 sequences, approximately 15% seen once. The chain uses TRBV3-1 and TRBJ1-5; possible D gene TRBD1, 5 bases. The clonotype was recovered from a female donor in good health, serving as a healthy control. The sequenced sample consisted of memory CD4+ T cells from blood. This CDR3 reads CASSQAARGDQPQHF. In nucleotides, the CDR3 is TGTGCCAGCAGCCAAGCGGCCCGGGGGGATCAGCCCCAGCATTTT.